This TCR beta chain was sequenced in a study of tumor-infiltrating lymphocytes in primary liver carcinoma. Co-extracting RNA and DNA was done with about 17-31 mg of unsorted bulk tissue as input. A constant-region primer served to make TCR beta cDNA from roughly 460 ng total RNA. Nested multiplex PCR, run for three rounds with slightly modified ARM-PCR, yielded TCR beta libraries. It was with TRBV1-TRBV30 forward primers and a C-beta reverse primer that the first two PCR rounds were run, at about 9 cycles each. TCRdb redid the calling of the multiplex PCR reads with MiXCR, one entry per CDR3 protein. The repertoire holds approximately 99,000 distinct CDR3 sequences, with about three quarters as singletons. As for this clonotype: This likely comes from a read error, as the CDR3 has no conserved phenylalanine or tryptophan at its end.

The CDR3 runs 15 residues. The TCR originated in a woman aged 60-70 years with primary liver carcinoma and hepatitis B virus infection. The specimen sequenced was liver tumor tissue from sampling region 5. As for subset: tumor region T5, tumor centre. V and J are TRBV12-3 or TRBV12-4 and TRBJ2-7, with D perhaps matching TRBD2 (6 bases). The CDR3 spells CASSLGGGSADEQYS. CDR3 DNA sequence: TGTGCCAGTAGTTTAGGAGGAGGGAGTGCCGACGAGCAGTACTCC.